This T cell receptor (beta chain) was observed in a study of memory CD8 T cells in hepatitis C reinfection. General study points: Conclusions on public clonotypes and secondary clearance were not definitive with four or five donors.

The germline V and J ends were trimmed by 5 bases and 0 bases, with 12 bases remaining between them. CDR3 length equals 15 residues. Germline V gene sequence: CDR1 SGHRS, CDR2 YFSETQ. On this clone: Antigen specificity is unknown.

Time point specified: late/post reinfection, 12 to 24 weeks after detection. The sorted cells went straight to TCR sequencing with no prior in vitro expansion. The data were produced by immunoSEQ multiplex PCR, yet TCRdb's version contains in-frame clones alone and is incomplete. The sample lists around 45,000 clones, roughly 89% occurring once. The genes are TRBV5-1 and TRBJ2-4; no clear D gene. Sample: naive CD8+ T cells sorted from blood. This receptor was identified in a young man with hepatitis C virus infection. The CDR3 nucleotides are TGCGCCAGCAGGAGGTCGGCCATAGCCAAAAACATTCAGTACTTC. Translated, it gives CASRRSAIAKNIQYF.